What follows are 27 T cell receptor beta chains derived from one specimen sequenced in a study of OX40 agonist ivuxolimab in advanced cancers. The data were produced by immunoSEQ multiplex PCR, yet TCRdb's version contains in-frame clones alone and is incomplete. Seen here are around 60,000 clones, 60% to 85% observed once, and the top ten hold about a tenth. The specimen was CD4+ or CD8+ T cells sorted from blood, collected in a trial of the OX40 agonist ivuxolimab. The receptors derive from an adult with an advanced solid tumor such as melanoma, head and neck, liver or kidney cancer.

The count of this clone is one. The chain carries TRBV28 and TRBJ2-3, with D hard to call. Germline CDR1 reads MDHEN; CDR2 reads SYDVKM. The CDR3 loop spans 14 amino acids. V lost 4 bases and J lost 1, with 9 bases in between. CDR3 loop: CASSYADRTDTQYF. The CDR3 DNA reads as TGTGCCAGCAGTTACGCAGACCGCACAGATACGCAGTATTTT.

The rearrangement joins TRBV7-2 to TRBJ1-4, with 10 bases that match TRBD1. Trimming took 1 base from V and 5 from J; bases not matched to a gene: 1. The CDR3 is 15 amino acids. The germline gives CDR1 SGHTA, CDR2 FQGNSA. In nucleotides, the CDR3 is TGTGCCAGCAGCTTAGGGGGACAGGGGAATGAAAAACTGTTTTTT. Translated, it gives CASSLGGQGNEKLFF.

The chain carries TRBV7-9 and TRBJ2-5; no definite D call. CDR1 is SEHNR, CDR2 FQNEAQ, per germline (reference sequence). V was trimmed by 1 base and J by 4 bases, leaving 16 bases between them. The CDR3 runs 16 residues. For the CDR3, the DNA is TGTGCCAGCAGCTTAGTGGCGGTTAATCGGGCAGAGACCCAGTACTTC. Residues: CASSLVAVNRAETQYF.

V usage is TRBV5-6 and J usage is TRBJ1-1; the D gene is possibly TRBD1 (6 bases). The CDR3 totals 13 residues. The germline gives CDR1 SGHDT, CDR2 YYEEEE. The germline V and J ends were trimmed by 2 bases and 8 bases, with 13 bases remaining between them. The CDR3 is CASSFLTGVEAFF. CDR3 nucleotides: TGTGCCAGCAGCTTCCTGACAGGAGTCGAAGCTTTCTTT.

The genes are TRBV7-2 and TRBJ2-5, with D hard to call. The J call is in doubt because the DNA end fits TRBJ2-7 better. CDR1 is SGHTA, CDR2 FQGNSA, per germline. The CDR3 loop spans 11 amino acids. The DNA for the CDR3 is TGTGCCAGCAGGGAATCCTACGAGCAGTACTTC. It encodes CASRESYEQYF.

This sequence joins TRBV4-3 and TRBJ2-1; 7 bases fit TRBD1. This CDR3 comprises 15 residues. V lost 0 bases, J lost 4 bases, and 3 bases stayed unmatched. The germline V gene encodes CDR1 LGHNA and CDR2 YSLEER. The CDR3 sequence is CASSQEGRGYNEQFF. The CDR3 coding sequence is TGCGCCAGCAGCCAAGAGGGCAGGGGGTACAATGAGCAGTTCTTC.

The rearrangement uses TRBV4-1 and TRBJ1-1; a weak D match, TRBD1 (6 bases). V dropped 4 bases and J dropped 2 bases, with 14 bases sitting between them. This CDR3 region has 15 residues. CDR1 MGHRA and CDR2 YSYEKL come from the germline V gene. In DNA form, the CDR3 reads TGCGCCAGCAGCCTTCTGGTACAGGGTAACACTGAAGCTTTCTTT. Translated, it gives CASSLLVQGNTEAFF.

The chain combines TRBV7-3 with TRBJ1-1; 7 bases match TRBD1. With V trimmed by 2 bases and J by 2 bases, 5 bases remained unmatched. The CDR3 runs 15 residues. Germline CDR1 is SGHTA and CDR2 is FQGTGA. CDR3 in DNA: TGTGCCAGCAGCTTATGGGGACAGACAAACACTGAAGCTTTCTTT. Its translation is CASSLWGQTNTEAFF.

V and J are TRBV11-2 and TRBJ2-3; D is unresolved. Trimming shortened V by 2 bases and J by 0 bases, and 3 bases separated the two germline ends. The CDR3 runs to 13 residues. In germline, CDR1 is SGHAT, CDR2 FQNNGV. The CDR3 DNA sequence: TGTGCCAGCAGCTTAAGGAGCACAGATACGCAGTATTTT. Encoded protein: CASSLRSTDTQYF.

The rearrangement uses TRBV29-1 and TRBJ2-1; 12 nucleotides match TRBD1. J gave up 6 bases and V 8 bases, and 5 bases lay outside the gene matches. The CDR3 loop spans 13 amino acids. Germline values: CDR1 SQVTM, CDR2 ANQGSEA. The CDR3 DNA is TGCAGCTTCTCGGGACAGGGGGCCAATGAGCAGTTCTTC. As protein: CSFSGQGANEQFF.

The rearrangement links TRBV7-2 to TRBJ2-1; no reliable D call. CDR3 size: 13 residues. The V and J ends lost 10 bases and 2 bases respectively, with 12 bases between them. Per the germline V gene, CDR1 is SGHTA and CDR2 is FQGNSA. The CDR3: CATQIRTYNEQFF. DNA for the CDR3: TGTGCCACACAGATAAGGACCTACAATGAGCAGTTCTTC.

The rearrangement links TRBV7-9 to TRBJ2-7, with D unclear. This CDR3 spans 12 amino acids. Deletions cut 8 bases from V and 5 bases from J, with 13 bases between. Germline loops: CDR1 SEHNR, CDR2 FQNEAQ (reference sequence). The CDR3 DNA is TGTGCCAGCTCCCACAGTTTCCACGAGCAGTACTTC. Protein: CASSHSFHEQYF.

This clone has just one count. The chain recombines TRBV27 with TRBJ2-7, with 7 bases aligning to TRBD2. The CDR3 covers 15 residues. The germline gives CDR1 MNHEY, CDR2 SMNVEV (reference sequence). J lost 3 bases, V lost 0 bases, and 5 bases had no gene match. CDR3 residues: CASSLSSGIGYEQYF. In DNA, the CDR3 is TGTGCCAGCAGTTTATCAAGCGGGATTGGCTACGAGCAGTACTTC.

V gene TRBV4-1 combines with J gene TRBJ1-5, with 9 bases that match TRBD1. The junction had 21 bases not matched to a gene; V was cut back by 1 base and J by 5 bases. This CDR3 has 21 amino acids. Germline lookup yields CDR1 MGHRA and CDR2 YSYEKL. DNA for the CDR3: TGCGCCAGCAGCCAAGTTGATAGCGGACAGGGGAAGATTCCTTCATATCAGCCCCAGCATTTT. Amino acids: CASSQVDSGQGKIPSYQPQHF.

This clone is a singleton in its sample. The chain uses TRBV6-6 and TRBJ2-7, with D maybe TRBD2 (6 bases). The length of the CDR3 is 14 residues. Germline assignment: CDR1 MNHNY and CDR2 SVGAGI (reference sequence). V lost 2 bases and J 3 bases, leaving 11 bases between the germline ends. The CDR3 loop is CASSYTGTGYEQYF. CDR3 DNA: TGTGCCAGCAGTTACACGGGGACTGGCTACGAGCAGTACTTC.

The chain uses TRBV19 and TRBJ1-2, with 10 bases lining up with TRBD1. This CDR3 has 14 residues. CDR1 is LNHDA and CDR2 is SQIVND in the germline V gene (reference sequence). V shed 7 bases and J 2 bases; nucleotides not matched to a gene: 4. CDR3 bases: TGTGCCAGTATGGGGACAGGGGTAAACTATGGCTACACCTTC. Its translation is CASMGTGVNYGYTF.

As DNA, the CDR3 is TGTGCCAGCAGTTTAACGTCGGACAGGGGGCTCGAGCAGTACTTC. This translates into CASSLTSDRGLEQYF. V and J are TRBV27 and TRBJ2-7; 11 positions match TRBD1. The V gene end was trimmed by 2 bases and the J gene end by 6 bases; junction bases not matched to a gene: 6. Germline V gene sequence: CDR1 MNHEY, CDR2 SMNVEV (reference sequence). The CDR3 runs to 15 residues.

As DNA, the CDR3 is TGTGCCAGCAGCACCCGGACAGGGCGGCAGTACTTC. Translating it yields CASSTRTGRQYF. The V call is TRBV5-6, the J call TRBJ2-7; 8 nucleotides align to TRBD1. V lost 4 bases and J lost 9; bases outside the gene matches: 6. From germline, CDR1 is SGHDT and CDR2 YYEEEE. The CDR3 has 12 amino acids.

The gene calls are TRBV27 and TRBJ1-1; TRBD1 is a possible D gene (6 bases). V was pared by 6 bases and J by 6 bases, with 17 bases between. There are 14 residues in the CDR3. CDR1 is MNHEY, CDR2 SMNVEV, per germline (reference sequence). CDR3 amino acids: CASSPLNKGAEAFF. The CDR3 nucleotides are TGTGCCAGCAGCCCGTTAAACAAGGGGGCTGAAGCTTTCTTT.

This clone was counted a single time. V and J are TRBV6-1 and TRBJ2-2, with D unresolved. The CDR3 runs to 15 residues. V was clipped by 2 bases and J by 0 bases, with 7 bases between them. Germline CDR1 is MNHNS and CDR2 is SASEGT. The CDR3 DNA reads TGTGCCAGCAGTGAACCAGGAGCGAACACCGGGGAGCTGTTTTTT. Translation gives CASSEPGANTGELFF.

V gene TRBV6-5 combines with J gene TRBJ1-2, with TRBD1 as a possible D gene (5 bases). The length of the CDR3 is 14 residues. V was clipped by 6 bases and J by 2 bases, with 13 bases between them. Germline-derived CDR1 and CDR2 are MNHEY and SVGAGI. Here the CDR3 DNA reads TGTGCCAGCAGGCCAGGGAGGGCGAACTATGGCTACACCTTC. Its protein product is CASRPGRANYGYTF.

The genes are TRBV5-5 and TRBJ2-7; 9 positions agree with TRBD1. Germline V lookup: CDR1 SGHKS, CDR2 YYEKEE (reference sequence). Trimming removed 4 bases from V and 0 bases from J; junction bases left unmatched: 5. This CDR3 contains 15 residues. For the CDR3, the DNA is TGTGCCAGCAGCGGCACAGGGGGCGGCTCCTACGAGCAGTACTTC. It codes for CASSGTGGGSYEQYF.

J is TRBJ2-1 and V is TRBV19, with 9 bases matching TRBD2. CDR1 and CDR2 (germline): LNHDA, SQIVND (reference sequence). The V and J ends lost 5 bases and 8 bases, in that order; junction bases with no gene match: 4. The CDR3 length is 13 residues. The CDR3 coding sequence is TGTGCCAGTAGTTGGCGGGGGGGCGATGAGCAGTTCTTC. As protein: CASSWRGGDEQFF.

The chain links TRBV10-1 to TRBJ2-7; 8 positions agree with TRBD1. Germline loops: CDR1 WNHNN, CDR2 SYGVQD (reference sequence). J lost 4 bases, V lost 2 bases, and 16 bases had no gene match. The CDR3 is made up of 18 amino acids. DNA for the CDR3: TGCGCCAGCAGTGAGGAGACAGGGGTTGGGGGATGCGCGTACGAGCAGTACTTC. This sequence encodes CASSEETGVGGCAYEQYF.

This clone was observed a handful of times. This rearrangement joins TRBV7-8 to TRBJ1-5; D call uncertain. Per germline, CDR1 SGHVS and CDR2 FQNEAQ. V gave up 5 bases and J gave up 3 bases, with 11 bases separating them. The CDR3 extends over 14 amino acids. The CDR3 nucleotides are TGTGCCAGCAGCCCTCTCACATTCAATCAGCCCCAGCATTTT. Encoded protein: CASSPLTFNQPQHF. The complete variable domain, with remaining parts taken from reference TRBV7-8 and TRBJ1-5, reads GAGVSQSPRYKVAKRGQDVALRCDPISGHVSLFWYQQALGQGPEFLTYFQNEAQLDKSGLPSDRFFAERPEGSVSTLKIQRTQQEDSAVYLCASSPLTFNQPQHFGDGTRLSIL.

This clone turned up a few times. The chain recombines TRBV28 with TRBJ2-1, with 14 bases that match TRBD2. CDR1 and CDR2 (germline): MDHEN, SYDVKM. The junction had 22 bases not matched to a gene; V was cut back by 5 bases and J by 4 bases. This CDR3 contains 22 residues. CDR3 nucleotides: TGTGCCAGCAGTAAGAGACTAGCGGGGGGGCCCCGCGATGAGGGGATGTACAATGAGCAGTTCTTC. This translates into CASSKRLAGGPRDEGMYNEQFF.

The CDR3 reads CASSQVALYWFDYGYTF. Here the CDR3 DNA reads TGTGCCAGCAGCCAAGTCGCCCTCTACTGGTTTGACTATGGCTACACCTTC. This chain uses TRBV14 with TRBJ1-2, with D uncertain. Per the germline V gene, CDR1 is SGHDN and CDR2 is FVKESK. V was shortened by 1 base and J by 3 bases, with 18 bases between the two germline ends. CDR3 length: 17 amino acids.